A selection of T cell receptor beta chains follows, all from one sample in a study of neoadjuvant anti-PD-1 for oral cavity cancer. The method was immunoSEQ multiplex PCR; TCRdb's version includes in-frame clones alone and lacks a portion of them. The sample has nearly 10,000 clones, roughly three fifths seen once; the top ten hold about 4.8%. The sample was PBMCs, taken after nivolumab (anti-PD-1) treatment. These receptors came from a person between 40 and 85 years old with oral cavity squamous cell carcinoma. CDR3s include the opening cysteine and the closing phenylalanine or tryptophan. D genes are given only for firm matches. Expanded clones are given a class, and other clones once, few, many or no size at all.

D gene: NA
V gene: TRBV5-6
clone size: NA
J gene: TRBJ2-4
CDR3 protein: CASSLGPLGNIQYF
CDR3 DNA: TGTGCCAGCAGCTTGGGACCGCTCGGCAACATTCAGTACTTC

D gene: NA
V gene: TRBV27
clone size: NA
J gene: TRBJ1-1
CDR3 protein: CASKIVMGGNTEAFF
CDR3 DNA: TGTGCCAGCAAAATTGTTATGGGGGGAAACACTGAAGCTTTCTTT

D gene: TRBD1
V gene: TRBV11-2
clone size: NA
J gene: TRBJ2-5
CDR3 protein: CASSPGGRQETQYF
CDR3 DNA: TGTGCCAGCAGCCCAGGGGGCAGGCAAGAGACCCAGTACTTC

D gene: NA
V gene: TRBV16
clone size: NA
J gene: TRBJ1-2
CDR3 protein: CASSQSSTLNGYTF
CDR3 DNA: TGTGCCAGCAGCCAATCTTCCACCCTGAATGGCTACACCTTC

D gene: NA
V gene: TRBV5-6
clone size: NA
J gene: TRBJ2-2
CDR3 protein: CASSSLPDSTGELFF
CDR3 DNA: TGTGCCAGCAGCTCCCTCCCCGACAGCACCGGGGAGCTGTTTTTT

D gene: NA
V gene: TRBV7-9
clone size: NA
J gene: TRBJ1-6
CDR3 protein: CASSLQGRESPLHF
CDR3 DNA: TGTGCCAGCAGCTTACAGGGGCGGGAGTCACCCCTCCACTTT

D gene: NA
V gene: TRBV28
clone size: NA
J gene: TRBJ1-6
CDR3 protein: CASSLPGASSYNSPLHF
CDR3 DNA: TGTGCCAGCAGCCTCCCAGGGGCTAGCTCCTATAATTCACCCCTCCACTTT

D gene: TRBD2
V gene: TRBV6-1
clone size: NA
J gene: TRBJ2-1
CDR3 protein: CASSEVYRLAGISSYNEQFF
CDR3 DNA: TGTGCCAGCAGTGAAGTGTATAGGCTAGCGGGGATTAGCTCCTACAATGAGCAGTTCTTC

D gene: NA
V gene: TRBV7-3
clone size: NA
J gene: TRBJ2-5
CDR3 protein: CASSLAELETQYF
CDR3 DNA: TGTGCCAGCAGCTTAGCGGAGCTGGAGACCCAGTACTTC

D gene: NA
V gene: TRBV6-1
clone size: NA
J gene: TRBJ1-1
CDR3 protein: CASRPGPQNTEAFF
CDR3 DNA: TGTGCCAGCAGACCCGGACCACAGAACACTGAAGCTTTCTTT

D gene: NA
V gene: TRBV30
clone size: NA
J gene: TRBJ1-3
CDR3 protein: CAWSGQNTIYF
CDR3 DNA: TGTGCCTGGAGTGGGCAGAACACCATATATTTT

D gene: NA
V gene: TRBV5-5
clone size: NA
J gene: TRBJ2-7
CDR3 protein: CASSPWRGTTYEQYF
CDR3 DNA: TGTGCCAGCAGCCCTTGGAGGGGGACCACCTACGAGCAGTACTTC

D gene: NA
V gene: TRBV6-5
clone size: NA
J gene: TRBJ2-7
CDR3 protein: CASSYEPAGEQYF
CDR3 DNA: TGTGCCAGCAGTTACGAACCGGCCGGGGAGCAGTACTTC

D gene: TRBD2
V gene: TRBV7-8
clone size: NA
J gene: TRBJ2-3
CDR3 protein: CASSSSGGAPSADTQYF
CDR3 DNA: TGTGCCAGCAGCTCTAGCGGGGGGGCCCCTTCCGCAGATACGCAGTATTTT

D gene: NA
V gene: TRBV15
clone size: NA
J gene: TRBJ2-7
CDR3 protein: CATSRVSGYYEQYF
CDR3 DNA: TGTGCCACCAGCAGAGTATCAGGGTACTACGAGCAGTACTTC

D gene: TRBD2
V gene: TRBV2
clone size: NA
J gene: TRBJ2-1
CDR3 protein: CASSEGLAVWNEQFF
CDR3 DNA: TGTGCCAGCAGTGAAGGACTAGCGGTTTGGAATGAGCAGTTCTTC

D gene: NA
V gene: TRBV25-1
clone size: NA
J gene: TRBJ1-4
CDR3 protein: CASSGQVGNNEKLFF
CDR3 DNA: TGTGCCAGCAGTGGACAGGTGGGGAATAATGAAAAACTGTTTTTT

D gene: TRBD2
V gene: TRBV9
clone size: NA
J gene: TRBJ2-7
CDR3 protein: CASSVGLADSSYEQYF
CDR3 DNA: TGTGCCAGCAGCGTAGGACTAGCGGACAGCTCCTACGAGCAGTACTTC

D gene: NA
V gene: TRBV5-8
clone size: NA
J gene: TRBJ1-1
CDR3 protein: CASSGQEKFTEAFF
CDR3 DNA: TGTGCCAGCAGCGGTCAGGAAAAATTCACTGAAGCTTTCTTT

D gene: TRBD1
V gene: TRBV6-5
clone size: NA
J gene: TRBJ2-7
CDR3 protein: CASSPGTVEQYF
CDR3 DNA: TGTGCCAGCAGTCCCGGGACAGTCGAGCAGTACTTC

D gene: NA
V gene: TRBV4-2
clone size: NA
J gene: TRBJ2-7
CDR3 protein: CASSQGQSTYEQYF
CDR3 DNA: TGTGCCAGCAGCCAAGGCCAGAGTACCTACGAGCAGTACTTC

D gene: TRBD2
V gene: TRBV5-6
clone size: NA
J gene: TRBJ2-7
CDR3 protein: CASSLGLAGSSYEQYF
CDR3 DNA: TGTGCCAGCAGCTTGGGTCTAGCGGGTAGCTCCTACGAGCAGTACTTC

D gene: TRBD1
V gene: TRBV2
clone size: NA
J gene: TRBJ1-3
CDR3 protein: CASSYRGSGNTIYF
CDR3 DNA: TGTGCCAGCAGTTACAGGGGAAGTGGAAACACCATATATTTT

D gene: NA
V gene: TRBV30
clone size: few
J gene: TRBJ2-7
CDR3 protein: CAWSVWDTGYEQYF
CDR3 DNA: TGTGCCTGGAGTGTTTGGGACACCGGCTACGAGCAGTACTTC

D gene: NA
V gene: TRBV5-1
clone size: few
J gene: TRBJ2-6
CDR3 protein: CASSPRDIYRVHIPPGANVLTF
CDR3 DNA: TGCGCCAGCAGCCCAAGAGACATATACAGGGTCCATATACCCCCTGGGGCCAACGTCCTGACTTTC

D gene: NA
V gene: TRBV7-9
clone size: NA
J gene: TRBJ1-3
CDR3 protein: CASSLEAAGNTIYF
CDR3 DNA: TGTGCCAGCAGCTTAGAAGCGGCTGGAAACACCATATATTTT

D gene: NA
V gene: TRBV5-1
clone size: NA
J gene: TRBJ2-3
CDR3 protein: CASSSGSHTDTQYF
CDR3 DNA: TGCGCCAGCAGCTCGGGAAGCCACACAGATACGCAGTATTTT

D gene: TRBD1
V gene: TRBV13
clone size: NA
J gene: TRBJ2-7
CDR3 protein: CASSSGTGIHEQYF
CDR3 DNA: TGTGCCAGCAGCTCCGGGACAGGGATCCACGAGCAGTACTTC

D gene: NA
V gene: TRBV7-9
clone size: few
J gene: TRBJ2-7
CDR3 protein: CASSLRGGSTYEQYF
CDR3 DNA: TGTGCCAGCAGCCTCCGGGGAGGTTCTACCTACGAGCAGTACTTC

D gene: TRBD1
V gene: TRBV6-1
clone size: NA
J gene: TRBJ2-5
CDR3 protein: CASSDGRTGGQETQYF
CDR3 DNA: TGTGCCAGCAGTGACGGCAGGACAGGGGGCCAAGAGACCCAGTACTTC

D gene: NA
V gene: TRBV15
clone size: NA
J gene: TRBJ2-3
CDR3 protein: CATSLGTTDTQYF
CDR3 DNA: TGTGCCACCAGCCTCGGGACCACAGATACGCAGTATTTT

D gene: TRBD1
V gene: TRBV5-4
clone size: NA
J gene: TRBJ2-6
CDR3 protein: CASSGQAALVPSGANVLTF
CDR3 DNA: TGTGCCAGCAGCGGACAGGCCGCGCTAGTACCTTCTGGGGCCAACGTCCTGACTTTC

D gene: NA
V gene: TRBV19
clone size: NA
J gene: TRBJ2-1
CDR3 protein: CASSIGLPYNEQFF
CDR3 DNA: TGTGCCAGTAGTATAGGACTCCCCTACAATGAGCAGTTCTTC

D gene: NA
V gene: TRBV7-9
clone size: NA
J gene: TRBJ1-6
CDR3 protein: CASSGHRLGNSPLHF
CDR3 DNA: TGTGCCAGCAGCGGGCATCGGCTCGGAAATTCACCCCTCCACTTT

D gene: NA
V gene: TRBV6-4
clone size: once
J gene: TRBJ2-2
CDR3 protein: CASSALVTGELFF
CDR3 DNA: TGTGCCAGCAGTGCCCTTGTAACCGGGGAGCTGTTTTTT

D gene: TRBD2
V gene: TRBV6-1
clone size: NA
J gene: TRBJ2-7
CDR3 protein: CASTSSGGRGEQYF
CDR3 DNA: TGTGCCAGCACCTCTAGCGGGGGGCGAGGCGAGCAGTACTTC

D gene: NA
V gene: TRBV10-3
clone size: NA
J gene: TRBJ1-1
CDR3 protein: CAISLSGGNWVTEAFF
CDR3 DNA: TGTGCCATCAGTCTCTCTGGGGGCAATTGGGTCACTGAAGCTTTCTTT

D gene: TRBD2
V gene: TRBV5-1
clone size: NA
J gene: TRBJ2-7
CDR3 protein: CASSFRTSGGSGYEQYF
CDR3 DNA: TGCGCCAGCAGCTTTCGGACTAGCGGGGGTTCCGGCTACGAGCAGTACTTC

D gene: TRBD2
V gene: TRBV2
clone size: once
J gene: TRBJ2-3
CDR3 protein: CASRRLAGGDTQYF
CDR3 DNA: TGTGCCAGCAGGAGACTAGCGGGGGGAGATACGCAGTATTTT

D gene: TRBD2
V gene: TRBV7-7
clone size: NA
J gene: TRBJ2-1
CDR3 protein: CASSAAGVYNEQFF
CDR3 DNA: TGTGCTAGCAGCGCGGCGGGAGTCTACAATGAGCAGTTCTTC